Listed below are T cell receptor beta chains from one sample, sequenced in a study of shared clonotypes between healthy human individuals. Repertoires were generated with immunoSEQ multiplex PCR, while TCRdb's copy carries only in-frame clones and drops some. The sample has 2,100,000 or so clones; approximately 94% are singletons. The sample was naive CD4+ T cells sorted from blood. The receptors come from a man between 18 and 29 years old in good health. CDR3s include the opening cysteine and the closing phenylalanine or tryptophan. The D gene is left open where the match is weak. Clone size is not always given. Where it is, it says once, few, many or a class for expanded clones.

d_call j_call clone_size v_call cdr3_nt cdr3_aa
TRBD2 TRBJ2-5 - TRBV6-6 TGTGCCAGCAGACTAGCGGGAGTGGGAGAGACCCAGTACTTC CASRLAGVGETQYF
- TRBJ2-2 - TRBV7-9 TGTGCCAGCAGCTTAGGACAGAACACCGGGGAGCTGTTTTTT CASSLGQNTGELFF
- TRBJ1-1 - TRBV19 TGTGCCAGTAGCCCTTACGGGGAGAACACTGAAGCTTTCTTT CASSPYGENTEAFF
- TRBJ2-7 - TRBV5-4 TGTGCCAGCAGCGTCCGGGACAACTACGAGCAGTACTTC CASSVRDNYEQYF
- TRBJ2-1 - TRBV11-2 TGTGCCAGCCAGGACGGCGGGGCCCACAATGAGCAGTTCTTC CASQDGGAHNEQFF
- TRBJ2-6 - TRBV4-3 TGCGCCAGCAGCCACGTGGCCGGCGGGGCCAACGTCCTGACTTTC CASSHVAGGANVLTF
TRBD1 TRBJ1-1 - TRBV5-4 TGTGCCAGCAGCTCACCCGGACAGGGTGAAGCTGAAGCTTTCTTT CASSSPGQGEAEAFF
- TRBJ1-5 once TRBV6-1 TGTGCCAGCAGTGAAGAGCGACAGACCGGATATCAGCCCCAGCATTTT CASSEERQTGYQPQHF
TRBD2 TRBJ2-4 - TRBV12-5 TGTGCTAGTCGGGAGGACTTCGGGAACATTCAGTACTTC CASREDFGNIQYF
- TRBJ2-4 once TRBV18 TGTGCCAGCCCGGGGGGACAGGATCTAGCCAAAAACATTCAGTACTTC CASPGGQDLAKNIQYF
- TRBJ2-5 - TRBV5-1 TGCGCCAGCAGCGGCCAGACAGCGCAAGAGACCCAGTACTTC CASSGQTAQETQYF
TRBD1 TRBJ2-2 - TRBV6-1 TGTGCCAGCCAGGGACAGGGAATCGCCGGGGAGCTGTTTTTT CASQGQGIAGELFF
- TRBJ1-5 once TRBV5-1 TGCGCCAGCAGCTTGGAGGGAGTCAGCAATCAGCCCCAGCATTTT CASSLEGVSNQPQHF
- TRBJ2-1 once TRBV6-5 TGTGCCAGCAGTTACTCGAGGCTTTACAATGAGCAGTTCTTC CASSYSRLYNEQFF
- TRBJ2-4 - TRBV5-6 TGTGCCAGCAGCTCGCAGGGGGCCAAAAACATTCAGTACTTC CASSSQGAKNIQYF
TRBD1 TRBJ2-3 - TRBV7-9 TGTGCCAGCAGCCTGGGTTCCGGGACAGGGGGTGCAGATACGCAGTATTTT CASSLGSGTGGADTQYF
- TRBJ1-6 few TRBV6-5 TGTGCCAGCAAGGGGTGGGGTAATTCACCCCTCCACTTT CASKGWGNSPLHF
- TRBJ1-5 once TRBV6-1 TGTGCCAGCATCCCCTCTGCCTATAGCAATCAGCCCCAGCATTTT CASIPSAYSNQPQHF
TRBD2 TRBJ2-5 - TRBV10-2 TGCGCCAGCGGACTAGCGGGGGGGCAGGGTGAGACCCAGTACTTC CASGLAGGQGETQYF
TRBD1 TRBJ1-5 once TRBV11-2 TGTGCCAGCAGCCAAGACAGGGGAAGCAATCAGCCCCAGCATTTT CASSQDRGSNQPQHF
TRBD1 TRBJ1-2 - TRBV28 TGTGCCAGCAGTCCCGACAGGGGTGGTGGCTACACCTTC CASSPDRGGGYTF
- TRBJ2-7 - TRBV7-9 TGTGCCAGCAGCTTAACCTCGGGACCCCGCGAGCAGTACTTC CASSLTSGPREQYF
- TRBJ1-5 - TRBV30 TGTGCCTGGAGCCTACAGATGGCGCTTGGGCAGCCCCAGCATTTT CAWSLQMALGQPQHF
- TRBJ2-2 - TRBV9 TGTGCCAGCAGCGTAGGAGCGGCGGCGAACACCGGGGAGCTGTTTTTT CASSVGAAANTGELFF
TRBD1 TRBJ2-7 - TRBV9 TGTGCCAGCGATACCGACGGGTGGACAGGGTGGTGGTCCTTGGACGAGCAGTACTTC CASDTDGWTGWWSLDEQYF
- TRBJ2-2 - TRBV18 TGTGCCAGCTCACCACTTCTTTTGACAGGACCTTCGAACACCGGGGAGCTGTTTTTT CASSPLLLTGPSNTGELFF
TRBD1 TRBJ2-3 - TRBV28 TGTGCCAGCAGTTCGGCCGGGACAGGGCCTTCAGATACGCAGTATTTT CASSSAGTGPSDTQYF
- TRBJ1-2 - TRBV20-1 TGCAGTGCTAGAGTAAATTATGGCTACACCTTC CSARVNYGYTF
TRBD2 TRBJ2-5 - TRBV6-5 TGTGCCAGCAGCCTGAGCGGGGGGAGTAGCGAGACCCAGTACTTC CASSLSGGSSETQYF
- TRBJ1-4 once TRBV28 TGTGCCATAAGGCGGGGGACTAATGAAAAACTGTTTTTT CAIRRGTNEKLFF
- TRBJ2-1 - TRBV7-2 TGTGCCAGCAGCTTATCTGGGGTGGTCAATGAGCAGTTCTTC CASSLSGVVNEQFF
- TRBJ1-6 - TRBV19 TGTGCCAGTAGGACGGACATAAGCTCCTATAATTCACCCCTCCACTTT CASRTDISSYNSPLHF
- TRBJ1-1 - TRBV5-1 TGCGCCAGCAGCTCTCAGCTCATGAACACTGAAGCTTTCTTT CASSSQLMNTEAFF
- TRBJ2-7 - TRBV19 TGTGCCAGTAGTACCCCGAAGGGTAAGGAGCAGTACTTC CASSTPKGKEQYF
TRBD2 TRBJ2-5 once TRBV7-9 TGTGCCAGCAGCTCTCTAGCGGGGGGGCTTAGAAACAAAGAGACCCAGTACTTC CASSSLAGGLRNKETQYF
- TRBJ1-2 - TRBV6-1 TGTGCCAGCAGTGGCGGCACTATAAACTATGGCTACACCTTC CASSGGTINYGYTF
TRBD1 TRBJ1-5 - TRBV15 TGTGCCACCAGCAGTGACGGGAAGGGGGCTTATCAGCCCCAGCATTTT CATSSDGKGAYQPQHF